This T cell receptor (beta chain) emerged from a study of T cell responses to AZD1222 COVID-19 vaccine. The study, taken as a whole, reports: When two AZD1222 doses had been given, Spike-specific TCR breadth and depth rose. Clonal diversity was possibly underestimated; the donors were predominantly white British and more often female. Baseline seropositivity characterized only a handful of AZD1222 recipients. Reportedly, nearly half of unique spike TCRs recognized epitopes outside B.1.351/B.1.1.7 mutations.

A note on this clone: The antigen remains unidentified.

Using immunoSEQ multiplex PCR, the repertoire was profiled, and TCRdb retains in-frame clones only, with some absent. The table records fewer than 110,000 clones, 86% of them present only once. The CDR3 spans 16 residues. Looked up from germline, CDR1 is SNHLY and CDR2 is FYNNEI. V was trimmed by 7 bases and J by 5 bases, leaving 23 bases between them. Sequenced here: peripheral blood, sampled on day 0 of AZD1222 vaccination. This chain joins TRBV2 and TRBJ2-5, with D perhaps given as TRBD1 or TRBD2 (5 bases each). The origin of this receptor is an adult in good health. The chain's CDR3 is CASTRGRGPLGETQYF. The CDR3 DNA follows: TGTGCCAGCACCCGAGGCCGGGGCCCCCTTGGGGAGACCCAGTACTTC.